This TCR beta chain was obtained from a study of identical twins. From germline, CDR1 is DFQATT and CDR2 SNEGSKA (reference sequence). This CDR3 contains 15 residues. The V gene lost 0 bases and the J gene lost 3 bases, with 11 bases spanning the gap. TCRdb reprocessed the 5' RACE reads via MiXCR and lists one record per CDR3 protein. The sample comprises about 470,000 distinct CDR3 sequences, 24% of which are singletons, and just under 3% rests with the top ten. These data also featured in a second study, about T cells expressing NK-cell markers. That work states: Within several experiments, an anti-gamma-delta TCR antibody kept the sorting limited to alpha-beta TCR T cells.

This sequence joins TRBV20-1 and TRBJ2-2; D unclear. The receptor comes from a young woman in good health. Material: CD4+ T cells sorted from blood. CDR3 in amino acids: CSARDHRRHTGELFF. The DNA of the CDR3 is TGCAGTGCTAGAGATCACAGAAGGCACACCGGGGAGCTGTTTTTT.